The clone carrying this T cell receptor beta chain was observed a single time. Its antigen is as yet unknown. This sample is part of a study of identical twins. Overall study results and limits: Carriage of fewer insertions was seen in abundant cord blood beta clonotypes, whereas memory repertoires showed none.

TCRdb independently ran MiXCR on the 5' RACE reads; one entry per CDR3 protein. Of roughly 540,000 distinct CDR3 sequences listed, about 20% are singletons. CDR1 and CDR2 from the germline V gene are SGHVS and FNYEAQ. V trimming: 5 bases; J trimming: 3 bases; junction bases outside the gene matches: 13. This CDR3 is 19 amino acids long. The sample was also reused in another study, on T cells expressing NK-cell markers. This second report adds: Sequencing covered eight donors, seven HCMV-seropositive and one seronegative. About 1.0-7.5% of CD8+ T cells in several donors belonged to dominant NKG2C+ clonotypes. The CD3+CD56-NKG2C+ fraction was also led by these clonotypes in a handful of donors.

The chain carries TRBV7-6 and TRBJ2-3, with TRBD2 identical over 14 bases. The receptor's source is a young woman in good health. Input material: CD4+ T cells sorted from blood. Here the CDR3 DNA reads TGTGCCAGCAGCCTAAGGGGGACTAGCGGGAGTAGATGGACAGATACGCAGTATTTT. Protein sequence: CASSLRGTSGSRWTDTQYF.